A selection of T cell receptor beta chains follows, all from one sample in a study of OX40 agonist ivuxolimab in advanced cancers. The table came from immunoSEQ multiplex PCR; TCRdb's copy has only in-frame clones and leaves some out. Of more than 80,000 clones in the sample, more than 80% were seen once. Sequencing used CD4+ or CD8+ T cells sorted from blood, obtained in a trial of the OX40 agonist ivuxolimab. These receptors originate from an adult with an advanced solid tumor such as melanoma, head and neck, liver or kidney cancer. Both conserved end residues are part of each CDR3. Each record gives: J gene, CDR3 length, clone size, V gene, D gene, CDR3 protein, CDR3 DNA. A D gene is named only where the DNA matches it firmly. Size values are once, few and many counts, or a class for expanded clones, and some rows have none.

j_gene: TRBJ2-7
len: 11
abundance: .
v_gene: TRBV30
d_gene: .
CDR3aa: CAWSFNHEQYF
CDR3nt: TGTGCCTGGAGTTTCAACCACGAGCAGTACTTC

j_gene: TRBJ2-7
len: 14
abundance: .
v_gene: TRBV28
d_gene: TRBD1
CDR3aa: CASSLGTGPYEQYF
CDR3nt: TGTGCCAGCAGTTTAGGGACAGGGCCCTACGAGCAGTACTTC

j_gene: TRBJ1-2
len: 14
abundance: once
v_gene: TRBV7-6
d_gene: .
CDR3aa: CASSLDGNPYGYTF
CDR3nt: TGTGCCAGCAGCTTGGACGGCAACCCCTATGGCTACACCTTC

j_gene: TRBJ1-2
len: 13
abundance: few
v_gene: TRBV18
d_gene: .
CDR3aa: CASSPLANYGYTF
CDR3nt: TGTGCCAGCTCACCCTTAGCTAACTATGGCTACACCTTC

j_gene: TRBJ2-1
len: 18
abundance: .
v_gene: TRBV7-8
d_gene: .
CDR3aa: CASSLGTVQLMVHNEQFF
CDR3nt: TGTGCCAGCAGCTTAGGTACTGTTCAGCTGATGGTACACAATGAGCAGTTCTTC

j_gene: TRBJ1-2
len: 18
abundance: .
v_gene: TRBV4-1
d_gene: .
CDR3aa: CASSQVPTMADANYGYTF
CDR3nt: TGCGCCAGCAGCCAAGTTCCAACTATGGCGGACGCTAACTATGGCTACACCTTC

j_gene: TRBJ1-1
len: 15
abundance: .
v_gene: TRBV5-4
d_gene: .
CDR3aa: CASSRDYTGNTEAFF
CDR3nt: TGTGCCAGCAGCCGCGACTATACAGGGAACACTGAAGCTTTCTTT

j_gene: TRBJ1-5
len: 17
abundance: .
v_gene: TRBV19
d_gene: .
CDR3aa: CASSGVVYSISNQPQHF
CDR3nt: TGTGCCAGTAGTGGAGTGGTGTACAGTATTAGCAATCAGCCCCAGCATTTT

j_gene: TRBJ2-5
len: 13
abundance: .
v_gene: TRBV5-8
d_gene: .
CDR3aa: CASSLRAKETQYF
CDR3nt: TGTGCCAGCAGCCTCAGGGCGAAAGAGACCCAGTACTTC

j_gene: TRBJ2-1
len: 14
abundance: .
v_gene: TRBV29-1
d_gene: TRBD2
CDR3aa: CSVVRAGGFNEQFF
CDR3nt: TGCAGCGTAGTTAGAGCGGGAGGCTTCAATGAGCAGTTCTTC